This TCR beta chain was documented in a study of shared T cell receptors in the human thymus. Clones were sequenced by immunoSEQ multiplex PCR, and TCRdb holds only the in-frame ones, with some missing. The table records more than 550,000 clones, about 90% of them present only once. This clone was observed once. Deletions cut 4 bases from V and 7 bases from J, with 11 bases between. Germline V gene data show CDR1 as MNHEY and CDR2 as SMNVEV (reference sequence). The CDR3 consists of 13 residues. This sample also appeared in a second study, on human thymus T cells. That paper states: Among thymic and blood repertoires, usage of V and J genes appeared biased.

The sample was thymocytes. The sequence was obtained from a boy under three years old with a congenital heart defect. This chain uses TRBV27 with TRBJ1-5; no reliable D call. The CDR3 DNA reads TGTGCCAGCAGTTCCACTACTTTACAGCCCCAGCATTTT. This sequence encodes CASSSTTLQPQHF.